This T cell receptor beta chain is from a study of CD8 T cells in Susac syndrome. Germline values: CDR1 SQVTM, CDR2 ANQGSEA. The CDR3 totals 13 residues. V lost 2 bases, J lost 4 bases, and 11 bases lay in between. This clonotype was found once. Sequencing of TCR beta, carried out with a high-throughput approach, was applied to CD8+ and CD4+ T cells from the blood. The authors reverse transcribed 0.5 to 1 ug RNA with random hexamers. The TCR beta CDR3 was amplified by immunoSEQ multiplex PCR across 54 Vbeta, 13 Jbeta. TCRdb reprocessed the immunoSEQ multiplex PCR reads with MiXCR, giving one entry per CDR3 protein. The profile covers about 130,000 distinct CDR3 sequences, with just under 95% appearing a single time and 0.087% taken by the ten largest.

This sequence joins TRBV29-1 and TRBJ1-1; D is unclear. The clonotype was recovered from a human donor in good health. The sequenced sample was CD4+ T cells from PBMCs. DNA of the CDR3: TGCAGCGTTGAAAAGGGTCTGGGCACTGAAGCTTTCTTT. It yields the protein CSVEKGLGTEAFF.